These 2 T cell receptor beta chains originate from one sample sequenced in a study of blood T cell repertoires in COVID-19. TCRdb's table, derived via immunoSEQ multiplex PCR, lists solely in-frame clones and lacks some. The data contain a few hundred thousand clones, more than 70% of them singletons. The sample consisted of peripheral blood. The receptors come from an elderly man with acute or convalescent COVID-19.

The V gene is TRBV5-6, the J gene TRBJ1-5; D might be TRBD1 (6 bases). CDR3 length: 15 amino acids. The germline V gene has CDR1 SGHDT and CDR2 YYEEEE. Deletions cut 0 bases from V and 1 base from J, with 8 bases between. The CDR3 here is CASSLAGASNQPQHF. The CDR3 nucleotides read TGTGCCAGCAGCTTGGCAGGGGCGAGCAATCAGCCCCAGCATTTT.

This chain connects TRBV4-1 to TRBJ2-7; 12 bases map to TRBD1. CDR3 length equals 16 residues. After removal of 2 bases from V and 7 bases from J, the junction contained 9 bases not matched to a gene. Germline CDR1 is MGHRA and CDR2 is YSYEKL. The DNA of the CDR3 is TGCGCCAGCAGCCAAACTCCGGGACAGGGGGCGGGGGAGCAGTACTTC. Translation gives CASSQTPGQGAGEQYF.